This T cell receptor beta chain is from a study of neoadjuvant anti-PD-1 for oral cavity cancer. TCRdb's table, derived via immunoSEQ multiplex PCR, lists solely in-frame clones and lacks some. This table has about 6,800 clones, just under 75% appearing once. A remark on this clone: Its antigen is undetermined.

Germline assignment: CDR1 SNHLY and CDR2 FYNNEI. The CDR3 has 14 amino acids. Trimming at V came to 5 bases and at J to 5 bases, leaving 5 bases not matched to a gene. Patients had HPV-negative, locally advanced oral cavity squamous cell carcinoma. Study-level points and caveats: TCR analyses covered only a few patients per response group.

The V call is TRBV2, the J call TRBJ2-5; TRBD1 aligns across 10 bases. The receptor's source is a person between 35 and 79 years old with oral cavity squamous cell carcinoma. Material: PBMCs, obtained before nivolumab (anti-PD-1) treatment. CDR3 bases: TGTGCCAGCAGTCCGTGGACAGGGGGGGAGACCCAGTACTTC. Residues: CASSPWTGGETQYF.